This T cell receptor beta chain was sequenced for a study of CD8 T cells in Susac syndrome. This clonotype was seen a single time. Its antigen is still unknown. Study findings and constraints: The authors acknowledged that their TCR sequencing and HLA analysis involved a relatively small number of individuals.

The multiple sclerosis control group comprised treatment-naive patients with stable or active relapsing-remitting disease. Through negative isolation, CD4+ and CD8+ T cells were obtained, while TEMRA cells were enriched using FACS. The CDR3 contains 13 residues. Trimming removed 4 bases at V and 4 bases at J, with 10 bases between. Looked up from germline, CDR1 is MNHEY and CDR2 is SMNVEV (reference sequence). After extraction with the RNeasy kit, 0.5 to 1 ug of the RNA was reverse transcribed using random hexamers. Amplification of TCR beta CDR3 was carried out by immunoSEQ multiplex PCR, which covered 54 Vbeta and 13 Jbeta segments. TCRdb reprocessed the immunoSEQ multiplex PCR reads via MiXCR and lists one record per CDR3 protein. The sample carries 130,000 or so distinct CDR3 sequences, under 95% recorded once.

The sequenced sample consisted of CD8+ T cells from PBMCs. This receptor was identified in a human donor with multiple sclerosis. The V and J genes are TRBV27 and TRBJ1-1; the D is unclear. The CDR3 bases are TGTGCCAGCAGTTATGGTGGGATCACTGAAGCTTTCTTT. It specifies CASSYGGITEAFF.